This T cell receptor beta chain was profiled in a study of T cell responses to AZD1222 COVID-19 vaccine. General study findings and limits: Donors were largely white British and mainly female; clonal diversity was possibly underestimated. The study found vaccine-associated CD4 TCRs spanning spike, dominant at 160-218 and 743-854. Reportedly, nearly half of unique spike TCRs recognized epitopes outside B.1.351/B.1.1.7 mutations. After the peak T cell response, and only then, were repertoires sampled.

Generated by immunoSEQ multiplex PCR, the TCRdb table keeps only in-frame clones and is missing some. Among roughly 80,000 clones, 88% were seen once, and the ten largest hold roughly 5%. The CDR3 has 16 amino acids. Germline V gene data show CDR1 as SGHNT and CDR2 as YYREEE (reference sequence). Trimming took 4 bases from V and 3 from J, leaving 20 bases between them. Concerning this clone: Its antigen is currently unknown.

The sequence was collected from an adult in good health. The specimen comprised peripheral blood, sampled on day 0 of MenACWY control vaccination. The rearrangement joins TRBV5-4 to TRBJ2-7; weak D call: TRBD1 (6 bases). CDR3 DNA: TGTGCCAGCAGCACTCAGGACAGCTCTAAGTTCTACGAGCAGTACTTC. It codes for CASSTQDSSKFYEQYF.